The 24 T cell receptor beta chains below all came from one sample that was sequenced in a study of a mutant IDH1 vaccine in newly diagnosed glioma. Generated by immunoSEQ multiplex PCR, the TCRdb table keeps only in-frame clones and is missing some. The repertoire holds 50,000 to 65,000 clones, 60% to 85% seen once, with approximately 2% in the top ten. As for time point: baseline, week 1 (first vaccination visit). The treatment: pre-vaccination baseline after standard-of-care therapy. The source was PBMCs, collected from a glioma patient treated with radiotherapy, temozolomide or both. All receptors come from a woman between 40 and 55 years old with glioma.

The chain is built from TRBV9 and TRBJ2-5; a possible D gene is TRBD1 (5 bases). V was cut by 8 bases and J by 5 bases, with 13 bases left in between. CDR1 and CDR2 (germline): SGDLS, YYNGEE. The CDR3 extends over 12 amino acids. The CDR3 reads CARRRGPETQYF. CDR3 sequence (DNA): TGTGCCAGACGTAGGGGCCCTGAGACCCAGTACTTC. Full variable domain (remainder filled in from reference TRBV9 and TRBJ2-5): DSGVTQTPKHLITATGQRVTLRCSPRSGDLSVYWYQQSLDQGLQFLIQYYNGEERAKGNILERFSAQQFPDLHSELNLSSLELGDSALYFCARRRGPETQYFGPGTRLLVL.

The chain carries TRBV19 and TRBJ2-1; possibly TRBD1 or TRBD2 for D (5 bases each). The CDR3 is 13 residues long. V was shortened by 6 bases and J by 7 bases, with 13 bases between the two germline ends. Looked up from germline, CDR1 is LNHDA and CDR2 is SQIVND (reference sequence). The CDR3 DNA is TGTGCCAGTAGGAGGTTCGGGGCGAATGAGCAGTTCTTC. Residues: CASRRFGANEQFF.

J is TRBJ2-5 and V is TRBV5-1, with TRBD1 as a possible D gene (6 bases). V lost 3 bases to trimming and J lost 4 bases, with 10 bases between them. Germline V gene lookup returns CDR1 SGHRS and CDR2 YFSETQ. CDR3 length equals 13 residues. The CDR3 region is CASSSQGGETQYF. Here the CDR3 DNA reads TGCGCCAGCAGCTCACAGGGTGGAGAGACCCAGTACTTC.

This chain uses TRBV5-6 with TRBJ2-1; D call uncertain. Germline CDR1 is SGHDT and CDR2 is YYEEEE. Trimming pared 1 base from V and 8 bases from J, leaving 7 bases between. The CDR3 totals 12 residues. The CDR3 sequence: CASSLNWDEQFF. The DNA for the CDR3 is TGTGCCAGCAGCTTGAATTGGGATGAGCAGTTCTTC.

The rearrangement links TRBV5-1 to TRBJ2-1; 7 bases align to TRBD1. The CDR3 length is 15 residues. CDR1 and CDR2 from the germline V gene are SGHRS and YFSETQ. The ends lost 4 bases at V and 7 bases at J; junction bases unmatched: 11. The DNA for the CDR3 is TGCGCCAGCAGCGTATACGGGACAGAGGTAAATGAGCAGTTCTTC. Translation gives CASSVYGTEVNEQFF. Variable domain in full (rest from reference TRBV5-1 and TRBJ2-1): KAGVTQTPRYLIKTRGQQVTLSCSPISGHRSVSWYQQTPGQGLQFLFEYFSETQRNKGNFPGRFSGRQFSNSRSEMNVSTLELGDSALYLCASSVYGTEVNEQFFGPGTRLTVL.

This clone was detected once. This chain joins TRBV7-2 and TRBJ2-1, with D possibly matching TRBD2 (7 bases). The CDR3 spans 16 residues. CDR1 is SGHTA, CDR2 FQGNSA, per germline. Trimming cost V 2 bases and J 7 bases, with 18 bases left between them. CDR3 in DNA: TGTGCCAGCAGCTTATCGACGGGGGGACACAATAATGAGCAGTTCTTC. It encodes CASSLSTGGHNNEQFF.

The chain links TRBV5-4 to TRBJ2-7; no clear D. Trimming removed 1 base from V and 4 bases from J, with 9 bases in between. This CDR3 has 13 amino acids. Germline V gene data show CDR1 as SGHNT and CDR2 as YYREEE (reference sequence). This chain's CDR3 is CASSLRGAYEQYF. As DNA, the CDR3 is TGTGCCAGCAGCTTGCGAGGCGCATACGAGCAGTACTTC.

V and J are TRBV7-9 and TRBJ1-2; the D is unclear. The CDR3 sequence is 12 residues long. Trimming stripped 3 bases from V and 7 bases from J, with 9 bases between. Germline CDR1 is SEHNR and CDR2 is FQNEAQ (reference sequence). In DNA, the CDR3 is TGTGCCAGCAGCTTGGCTGGGGTTGGCTACACCTTC. This gives the protein CASSLAGVGYTF.

The rearrangement links TRBV5-1 to TRBJ1-2, with a possible D match to TRBD1 (5 bases). This CDR3 has 12 residues. V was trimmed by 5 bases and J by 6 bases, leaving 11 bases between them. Per the germline V gene, CDR1 is SGHRS and CDR2 is YFSETQ. DNA of the CDR3: TGCGCCAGCAGGGGCGGGGGAGATGGCTACACCTTC. Protein: CASRGGGDGYTF. Using reference TRBV5-1 and TRBJ1-2 for the parts outside the CDR3, the full variable domain is KAGVTQTPRYLIKTRGQQVTLSCSPISGHRSVSWYQQTPGQGLQFLFEYFSETQRNKGNFPGRFSGRQFSNSRSEMNVSTLELGDSALYLCASRGGGDGYTFGSGTRLTVV.

The chain couples TRBV11-2 to TRBJ1-2, with 8 bases identical to TRBD1. The V segment lost 6 bases and the J segment 4 bases; nucleotides outside the gene matches: 7. In germline, CDR1 is SGHAT, CDR2 FQNNGV. The CDR3 extends over 14 amino acids. The CDR3 sequence is CASRRTGYGYGYTF. In DNA, the CDR3 is TGTGCCAGCAGACGGACAGGGTACGGCTATGGCTACACCTTC.

In regard to this clone: Germline and junction disagree at one end, which may indicate a read error. This chain uses TRBV7-7 with TRBJ1-1, with 8 bases identical to TRBD1. The CDR3 totals 12 residues. The germline V gene encodes CDR1 SSHAT and CDR2 FNYEAQ (reference sequence). The CDR3 DNA sequence: TGTGCTAGCAGCCAGGACAGGGTAAAGGCTTTCTTT. Amino acids: CASSQDRVKAFF. The complete variable domain, with remaining parts taken from reference TRBV7-7 and TRBJ1-1, reads GAGVSQSPRYKVTKRGQDVTLRCDPISSHATLYWYQQALGQGPEFLTYFNYEAQPDKSGLPSDRFSAERPEGSISTLTIQRTEQRDSAMYRCASSQDRVKAFFGQGTRLTVV.

This chain connects TRBV2 to TRBJ1-2, with D possibly being TRBD1 (6 bases). CDR1 SNHLY and CDR2 FYNNEI come from the germline V gene. The CDR3 is made up of 15 amino acids. V gave up 2 bases and J gave up 8 bases, with 18 bases separating them. The CDR3 here is CASSERQVPLGGYTF. CDR3 nucleotides: TGTGCCAGCAGTGAACGACAGGTCCCACTGGGGGGCTACACCTTC.

This chain joins TRBV9 and TRBJ2-3; D uncertain. V gave up 2 bases and J gave up 6 bases, with 16 bases separating them. The CDR3 sequence is 15 residues long. Germline lookup yields CDR1 SGDLS and CDR2 YYNGEE. The CDR3 DNA reads as TGTGCCAGCAGCGTCAGATTCGGCTTAGTTGATACGCAGTATTTT. Translation gives CASSVRFGLVDTQYF.

The rearrangement uses TRBV5-8 and TRBJ2-5; D not resolved. V lost 0 bases and J lost 1, with 10 bases in between. Germline assignment: CDR1 SGHTS and CDR2 YDEGEE. The CDR3 length is 15 residues. CDR3: CASSLEAAVQETQYF. The CDR3 region has the DNA TGTGCCAGCAGCTTGGAGGCAGCCGTCCAAGAGACCCAGTACTTC.

The rearrangement links TRBV11-2 to TRBJ1-4; TRBD1 might be the D (5 bases). Germline CDR1 SGHAT, CDR2 FQNNGV. The CDR3 length is 15 residues. The V end lost 8 bases, the J end lost 4 bases, and 17 bases lay between the germline ends. Here the CDR3 DNA reads TGTGCCAGCGGAGGAGTTTTGGGGGTTAATGAAAAACTGTTTTTT. Amino acid sequence: CASGGVLGVNEKLFF.

The J gene is TRBJ2-7, the V gene TRBV5-1, with TRBD1 matching over 9 bases. The CDR3 loop spans 15 amino acids. V lost 2 bases to trimming and J lost 0 bases; unmatched junction nucleotides: 3. Germline values: CDR1 SGHRS, CDR2 YFSETQ. CDR3 in amino acids: CASSFGQGISYEQYF. DNA for the CDR3: TGCGCCAGCAGCTTTGGACAGGGGATCTCCTACGAGCAGTACTTC.

In nucleotides, the CDR3 is TGTGCCAGCAGCTCGCCGGGACTAGCGGGGGACCCCGGCGAGCAGTACTTC. Its protein is CASSSPGLAGDPGEQYF. J is TRBJ2-7 and V is TRBV7-2, with 14 bases aligning to TRBD2. V shed 4 bases, J shed 6 bases, and the junction held 11 bases outside the gene matches. The CDR3 totals 17 residues. Per the germline V gene, CDR1 is SGHTA and CDR2 is FQGNSA.

The J gene is TRBJ2-5, the V gene TRBV13, with a possible D match to TRBD2 (7 bases). V lost 2 bases to trimming and J lost 4 bases, with 11 bases between them. The CDR3 is made up of 14 amino acids. CDR1 is PRHDT and CDR2 is FYEKMQ in the germline V gene (reference sequence). The CDR3 DNA reads TGTGCCAGCAGCTTAAGGGGGGGGAGAGAGACCCAGTACTTC. This gives the protein CASSLRGGRETQYF.

The chain is built from TRBV29-1 and TRBJ1-1; tentative D call: TRBD1 (6 bases). With 8 bases removed from V and 1 base from J, the gap between germline ends came to 14 bases. Germline CDR1 SQVTM, CDR2 ANQGSEA. CDR3 size: 13 residues. CDR3 amino acids: CSPKVQGNTEAFF. The CDR3 DNA follows: TGCAGCCCGAAAGTACAGGGGAACACTGAAGCTTTCTTT.

This clone was counted once. The chain links TRBV4-2 to TRBJ2-1; 11 nucleotides match TRBD2. This CDR3 has 16 amino acids. Germline-derived CDR1 and CDR2 are LGHNA and YNFKEQ. V gave up 4 bases and J gave up 4 bases; unmatched junction bases: 6. CDR3: CASSPYPSGGYNEQFF. CDR3 bases: TGTGCCAGCAGCCCGTACCCTAGCGGGGGGTACAATGAGCAGTTCTTC.

The DNA of the CDR3 is TGTGCCAGCAGCCAGGGACTCGGGCATACCTATGGCTACACCTTC. Translated: CASSQGLGHTYGYTF. V gene TRBV14 combines with J gene TRBJ1-2, with a tentative D call TRBD1 (5 bases). Germline values: CDR1 SGHDN, CDR2 FVKESK. V gave up 3 bases and J gave up 4 bases, with 15 bases separating them. This CDR3 has 15 residues.

This sequence joins TRBV27 and TRBJ2-1; no reliable D call. V lost 6 bases, J lost 8 bases, and 17 bases lay in between. The CDR3 sequence is 14 residues long. Germline CDR1 MNHEY, CDR2 SMNVEV (reference sequence). CDR3 region: CASSDRPGGDEQFF. CDR3 DNA sequence: TGTGCCAGCAGCGACCGGCCTGGTGGGGATGAGCAGTTCTTC.

The chain carries TRBV7-9 and TRBJ1-4; D possibly corresponds to TRBD1 (5 bases). V shed 1 base and J shed 6 bases, with 18 bases lying between them. Germline values: CDR1 SEHNR, CDR2 FQNEAQ (reference sequence). CDR3 length: 17 residues. The DNA of the CDR3 is TGTGCCAGCAGCTTAGGGGGCACAGGACGATGGGATGAAAAACTGTTTTTT. It yields the protein CASSLGGTGRWDEKLFF.

The V gene is TRBV4-1, the J gene TRBJ1-1; D is unclear. The germline V gene encodes CDR1 MGHRA and CDR2 YSYEKL. Trimming took off 5 bases at V and 1 base at J, with 20 bases between the two ends. The CDR3 runs 17 residues. The CDR3 reads CASSYPGERRENTEAFF. The DNA for the CDR3 is TGCGCCAGCAGCTACCCGGGAGAACGTAGAGAGAACACTGAAGCTTTCTTT.